This is a list of T cell receptor beta chains from one sample in a study of type 1 regulatory T cells. TCRdb reprocessed the reads with MiXCR, giving one entry per CDR3 protein. In the table there are approximately 100,000 distinct CDR3 sequences, roughly 30% of which are singletons. Sequencing was done on a sample of CD4+ T cells, either the whole sample or a sorted fraction (not recorded which). Receptors originate from a human donor in good health. CDR3s include the opening cysteine and the closing phenylalanine or tryptophan.

v_call: TRBV7-9; j_call: TRBJ2-1; cdr3_aa: CASSSDENYNEQFF
v_call: TRBV3-1; j_call: TRBJ2-7; cdr3_aa: CASSPGPGPYEQYF
v_call: TRBV20-1; j_call: TRBJ2-3; cdr3_aa: CSARDFRGRVDTQYF
v_call: TRBV20-1; j_call: TRBJ1-2; cdr3_aa: CSARDSEETGYGYTF
v_call: TRBV7-2; j_call: TRBJ2-3; cdr3_aa: CASSLWAESTDTQYF
v_call: TRBV6-6; j_call: TRBJ2-1; cdr3_aa: CASSYNPRASGRPYNEQFF
v_call: TRBV7-9; j_call: TRBJ2-1; cdr3_aa: CASSISTGSKGNEQFF
v_call: TRBV29-1; j_call: TRBJ2-1; cdr3_aa: CSVLRPERSEQFF
v_call: TRBV20-1; j_call: TRBJ2-7; cdr3_aa: CSALLSSYEQYF
v_call: TRBV2; j_call: TRBJ1-4; cdr3_aa: CASSEGEKDEKLFF
v_call: TRBV15; j_call: TRBJ2-3; cdr3_aa: CATSLFLAGVGDTQYF
v_call: TRBV24-1; j_call: TRBJ2-7; cdr3_aa: CATSDWQPGLQTYEQYF
v_call: TRBV4-3; j_call: TRBJ1-1; cdr3_aa: CASSQDFRSTTSTEAFF
v_call: TRBV29-1; j_call: TRBJ1-1; cdr3_aa: CSVETRGTEAFF
v_call: TRBV2; j_call: TRBJ1-5; cdr3_aa: CASSYGQGGLGQPQHF
v_call: TRBV18; j_call: TRBJ1-5; cdr3_aa: CASSPGRNQPQHF
v_call: TRBV24-1; j_call: TRBJ2-1; cdr3_aa: CATSYRDRGNEQFF
v_call: TRBV6-2/TRBV6-3; j_call: TRBJ2-7; cdr3_aa: CASSAGVGEQYF
v_call: TRBV20-1; j_call: TRBJ2-7; cdr3_aa: CSASRPGQSTILSYEQYF
v_call: TRBV7-9; j_call: TRBJ1-1; cdr3_aa: CASSWDRVSEAFF
v_call: TRBV7-2; j_call: TRBJ2-1; cdr3_aa: CASSFQRETDEQFF
v_call: TRBV28; j_call: TRBJ2-1; cdr3_aa: CASSLFSQAGYNEQFF
v_call: TRBV19; j_call: TRBJ2-2; cdr3_aa: CASSILAGGLRSTGELFF
v_call: TRBV10-2; j_call: TRBJ1-1; cdr3_aa: CASSEVITANTEAFF
v_call: TRBV3-1; j_call: TRBJ2-2; cdr3_aa: CASSQGTDSGELFF
v_call: TRBV29-1; j_call: TRBJ2-7; cdr3_aa: CSVARTSGTYEQYF
v_call: TRBV19; j_call: TRBJ2-3; cdr3_aa: CASSFTITDTQYF
v_call: TRBV29-1; j_call: TRBJ2-7; cdr3_aa: CSVENGIYEQYF
v_call: TRBV7-2; j_call: TRBJ2-1; cdr3_aa: CASSLAPGQGGSEQFF
v_call: TRBV7-2; j_call: TRBJ2-7; cdr3_aa: CASSLLTGGEGEQYF
v_call: TRBV19; j_call: TRBJ2-5; cdr3_aa: CASSSGTGQETQYF
v_call: TRBV20-1; j_call: TRBJ2-7; cdr3_aa: CSAVVAGVPYEQYF
v_call: TRBV20-1; j_call: TRBJ2-5; cdr3_aa: CSADLERDRVQETQYF
v_call: TRBV20-1; j_call: TRBJ1-3; cdr3_aa: CSARVRTGNTIYF
v_call: TRBV20-1; j_call: TRBJ2-6; cdr3_aa: CSASPPRSGANVLTF
v_call: TRBV20-1; j_call: TRBJ2-3; cdr3_aa: CSADGTLYTDTQYF
v_call: TRBV25-1; j_call: TRBJ2-7; cdr3_aa: CASSPWGQGGNEQYF
v_call: TRBV6-5; j_call: TRBJ1-4; cdr3_aa: CASSYGQSYEKLFF
v_call: TRBV5-1; j_call: TRBJ2-2; cdr3_aa: CASSWGTANTGELFF
v_call: TRBV11-3; j_call: TRBJ2-1; cdr3_aa: CASGQFLTSGSNEVFNEQFF
v_call: TRBV9; j_call: TRBJ1-3; cdr3_aa: CASSVTVDTGSGNTIYF
v_call: TRBV7-2; j_call: TRBJ2-1; cdr3_aa: CASSFSSFRREGGFNEQFF
v_call: TRBV12-3/TRBV12-4; j_call: TRBJ2-7; cdr3_aa: CASIRTGEMYEQYF
v_call: TRBV5-1; j_call: TRBJ2-1; cdr3_aa: CASSRVPLGTSYNEQFF
v_call: TRBV5-1; j_call: TRBJ2-5; cdr3_aa: CASSLARGETQYF